The 26 T cell receptor beta chains in this list originate from one sample, sequenced in a study of neurological immune-mediated disorders. Each CDR3 protein gets one entry after TCRdb re-called the 5' RACE reads with MiXCR. The table lists about 76,000 distinct CDR3 sequences, 15% to 20% of them singletons. The sample comprised PBMCs. All receptors come from a woman between 40 and 55 years old in good health.

This chain uses TRBV7-2 with TRBJ1-1, with a tentative D call TRBD1 (5 bases). V dropped 3 bases and J dropped 8 bases, with 7 bases sitting between them. CDR1 SGHTA and CDR2 FQGNSA come from the germline V gene. This CDR3 comprises 11 residues. CDR3 bases: TGTGCCAGCAGCTTCGGGGGGGAAGCTTTCTTT. Translating gives CASSFGGEAFF.

This chain joins TRBV20-1 and TRBJ2-7; TRBD1 might be the D (6 bases). Trimming pared 0 bases from V and 7 bases from J, leaving 16 bases between. This CDR3 is 14 amino acids long. Germline loops: CDR1 DFQATT, CDR2 SNEGSKA (reference sequence). The CDR3 DNA sequence: TGCAGTGCTAGAGAAGGTGGACAGCCCTTGGAGCAGTACTTC. As protein: CSAREGGQPLEQYF.

This clonotype was picked up many times. The rearrangement links TRBV28 to TRBJ2-3; D tentatively reads TRBD1 or TRBD2 (5 bases each). The V gene lost 2 bases and the J gene lost 0 bases, with 12 bases spanning the gap. Germline V lookup: CDR1 MDHEN, CDR2 SYDVKM. CDR3 length: 16 amino acids. The CDR3 sequence: CASSLKKGPSTDTQYF. Here the CDR3 DNA reads TGTGCCAGCAGTTTAAAGAAGGGACCTAGCACAGATACGCAGTATTTT.

This clonotype was observed many times. The chain is built from TRBV21-1 and TRBJ2-7. TRBV21-1 is deemed a pseudogene. The length of the CDR3 is 8 residues. The CDR3 region has the DNA TGCGGCGGTCTCGAGCAGTACGTC. Its protein product is CGGLEQYV.

The chain is built from TRBV5-1 and TRBJ1-1; D gene uncertain. The germline V gene encodes CDR1 SGHRS and CDR2 YFSETQ. This CDR3 comprises 15 residues. Trimming shortened V by 4 bases and J by 0 bases, and 13 bases separated the two germline ends. CDR3 sequence (DNA): TGCGCCAGCAGCCCCGATAACCCCATGAACACTGAAGCTTTCTTT. Encoded protein: CASSPDNPMNTEAFF. Combining the CDR3 with reference TRBV5-1 and TRBJ1-1 gives the whole variable domain KAGVTQTPRYLIKTRGQQVTLSCSPISGHRSVSWYQQTPGQGLQFLFEYFSETQRNKGNFPGRFSGRQFSNSRSEMNVSTLELGDSALYLCASSPDNPMNTEAFFGQGTRLTVV.

This clonotype was recorded many times. The chain combines TRBV6-6 with TRBJ2-6; D is unresolved. CDR3 length equals 15 residues. Germline CDR1 MNHNY, CDR2 SVGAGI (reference sequence). V lost 2 bases, J lost 2 bases, and 7 bases lay in between. Here the CDR3 DNA reads TGTGCCAGCAGTTACCGGGCAACTGGGGCCAACGTCCTGACTTTC. This codes for CASSYRATGANVLTF.

This chain connects TRBV14 to TRBJ2-1; a possible D gene is TRBD1 (5 bases). In germline, CDR1 is SGHDN, CDR2 FVKESK. The V end lost 3 bases, the J end lost 12 bases, and 15 bases lay between the germline ends. The CDR3 sequence is 13 residues long. This chain's CDR3 is CASSQAGPYVQFF. The CDR3, as DNA: TGTGCCAGCAGCCAGGCAGGGCCATACGTGCAGTTCTTC.

Details on this clonotype: One end of the junction does not line up with germline, which may come from a read error. The V and J genes are TRBV14 and TRBJ2-2, with TRBD1 matching over 8 bases. CDR1 and CDR2 from the germline V gene are SGHDN and FVKESK. This CDR3 is built from 15 residues. This CDR3 is CANSQAGGDTGELFF. The CDR3 DNA reads as TGTGCCAACAGCCAGGCAGGGGGCGACACCGGGGAGCTGTTTTTT.

The table lists this clonotype with many counts. The rearrangement links TRBV5-6 to TRBJ1-5; D remains ambiguous. This CDR3 spans 14 amino acids. The V and J ends lost 4 bases and 5 bases respectively, with 13 bases between them. Germline V CDR1 and CDR2: SGHDT, YYEEEE. CDR3 sequence: CASSRSGEHQPQHF. CDR3 nucleotide sequence: TGTGCCAGCAGCCGATCCGGGGAGCATCAGCCCCAGCATTTT.

Only a few counts were recorded for this clonotype. The chain links TRBV29-1 to TRBJ1-1; no clear D. V lost 4 bases and J lost 3, with 9 bases in between. CDR1 and CDR2 (germline): SQVTM, ANQGSEA. The CDR3 totals 12 residues. The CDR3 is CSVGERDTEAFF. In DNA, the CDR3 is TGCAGCGTTGGTGAAAGGGACACTGAAGCTTTCTTT.

Ten or more counts support this clonotype. The chain links TRBV6-2 or TRBV6-3 to TRBJ2-3; D ambiguous. Per the germline V gene, CDR1 is MNHEY and CDR2 is SVGEGT. CDR3 size: 15 residues. Between the trimmed V and J ends, which lost 2 bases and 4 bases, there was a span of 13 bases. The CDR3 DNA sequence: TGTGCCAGCAGTTACGGTAGGGCCCGGGCAGATACGCAGTATTTT. Translation: CASSYGRARADTQYF.

The sample holds many counts of this clonotype. The chain has TRBV7-2 and TRBJ2-5, with 9 bases aligning to TRBD2. Germline V gives CDR1 SGHTA, CDR2 FQGNSA. The V and J ends lost 3 bases and 3 bases, in that order; junction bases with no gene match: 5. The CDR3 is made up of 15 amino acids. The chain's CDR3 is CASSFGGGAEETQYF. The CDR3 nucleotides read TGTGCCAGCAGCTTTGGCGGGGGGGCCGAAGAGACCCAGTACTTC.

This clonotype was found many times. The chain carries TRBV12-3 or TRBV12-4 and TRBJ2-5, with D tentatively TRBD1 (6 bases). V dropped 6 bases and J dropped 2 bases, with 22 bases sitting between them. This CDR3 region has 17 residues. CDR3 DNA sequence: TGTGCCAGCAGGCCGAATCCGGGACACAGATGGCAAGAGACCCAGTACTTC. This translates into CASRPNPGHRWQETQYF.

This clonotype has a count of ten or more. This rearrangement joins TRBV5-1 to TRBJ1-4, with a weak D call TRBD1 (6 bases). This CDR3 is 14 amino acids long. Germline CDR1 reads SGHRS; CDR2 reads YFSETQ. Trimming took 1 base from V and 7 from J, leaving 11 bases between them. As DNA, the CDR3 is TGCGCCAGCAGCTTGCAGGGGCAGGGTGAAAAACTGTTTTTT. Its translation: CASSLQGQGEKLFF.

At least ten counts were recorded for this clonotype. V and J are TRBV6-6 and TRBJ2-7; a weak D match, TRBD1 (6 bases). The CDR3 has 14 amino acids. From germline, CDR1 is MNHNY and CDR2 SVGAGI (reference sequence). The V end was cut by 11 bases, the J end by 4 bases, with 21 bases between. For the CDR3, the DNA is TGTGCCGCAAAAGGGCAAACAGGGTGGTACGAGCAGTACTTC. Protein: CAAKGQTGWYEQYF.

There are many counts of this clonotype. This chain connects TRBV27 to TRBJ2-2, with unresolved D. The CDR3 extends over 14 amino acids. Germline CDR1 and CDR2: MNHEY and SMNVEV (reference sequence). The V end lost 2 bases, the J end lost 0 bases, and 4 bases lay between the germline ends. The CDR3 protein is CASSLLANTGELFF. Here the CDR3 DNA reads TGTGCCAGCAGTTTACTGGCGAACACCGGGGAGCTGTTTTTT.

This clonotype occurred many times. The chain links TRBV4-3 to TRBJ2-7, with unresolved D. Germline CDR1 and CDR2: LGHNA and YSLEER. The V end was cut by 0 bases, the J end by 2 bases, with 20 bases between. The CDR3 is made up of 18 amino acids. CDR3 nucleotide sequence: TGCGCCAGCAGCCAAGATGCTAGTCATCTCGATTTAACCTACGAGCAGTACTTC. This translates into CASSQDASHLDLTYEQYF.

This clonotype has a count of ten or more. The chain has TRBV20-1 and TRBJ1-1, with D tentatively TRBD1 (5 bases). The CDR3 totals 12 residues. Germline-derived CDR1 and CDR2 are DFQATT and SNEGSKA (reference sequence). V lost 6 bases, J lost 8 bases, and 16 bases lay in between. In DNA form, the CDR3 reads TGCAGTGCAAGAAGTACCGGGGGAGAAGCTTTCTTT. Translation gives CSARSTGGEAFF.

The table lists this clonotype with a few counts. The V gene is TRBV4-2, the J gene TRBJ1-1; D gene uncertain. Trimming took off 2 bases at V and 0 bases at J, with 10 bases between the two ends. Germline CDR1 reads LGHNA; CDR2 reads YNFKEQ. The CDR3 has 15 residues. CDR3 DNA sequence: TGTGCCAGCAGCCAATTTGACGGTCTGAACACTGAAGCTTTCTTT. Its translation: CASSQFDGLNTEAFF.

Remarks on this clonotype: This may arise from a read error, as a much more abundant clone is one base away. The chain carries TRBV6-5 and TRBJ1-1; D uncertain. The CDR3 sequence is 12 residues long. Per the germline V gene, CDR1 is MNHEY and CDR2 is SVGAGI. CDR3 sequence reads: CASSRGWTEDFF. The CDR3 nucleotides are TGTGCCAGCAGTAGAGGTTGGACTGAAGATTTCTTT.

The chain recombines TRBV6-5 with TRBJ1-2; D is ambiguous. With 10 bases removed from V and 5 bases from J, the gap between germline ends came to 14 bases. The germline V gene has CDR1 MNHEY and CDR2 SVGAGI. The CDR3 runs to 12 residues. Here the CDR3 reads CATVSLRYGYTF. The CDR3 coding sequence is TGTGCCACCGTCAGTCTTCGGTATGGCTACACCTTC.

In regard to this clonotype: This clone may be a read error of a much larger clone one base away. The chain uses TRBV14 and TRBJ2-2; possible D gene TRBD2, 6 bases. CDR3 length: 16 amino acids. Germline CDR1 and CDR2: SGHDN and FVKESK. The CDR3 sequence: CAGSRVGRTYTGELFF. CDR3 coding DNA: TGTGCCGGCAGCCGTGTAGGGAGGACCTACACCGGGGAGCTGTTTTTT. The whole variable domain, filled in from reference TRBV14 and TRBJ2-2, reads EAGVTQFPSHSVIEKGQTVTLRCDPISGHDNLYWYRRVMGKEIKFLLHFVKESKQDESGMPNNRFLAERTGGTYSTLKVQPAELEDSGVYFCAGSRVGRTYTGELFFGEGSRLTVL.

The CDR3 DNA sequence: TGTGCCAGCAGTGGGAGTAGGGGGCATAGCGGCAATGAGCAGTTCTTC. Amino acid sequence: CASSGSRGHSGNEQFF. The rearrangement joins TRBV2 to TRBJ2-1, with D possibly matching TRBD1 (7 bases). This CDR3 region has 16 residues. Germline V lookup: CDR1 SNHLY, CDR2 FYNNEI. Trimming cost V 4 bases and J 6 bases, with 19 bases left between them. Using reference TRBV2 and TRBJ2-1 for the parts outside the CDR3, the full variable domain is EPEVTQTPSHQVTQMGQEVILRCVPISNHLYFYWYRQILGQKVEFLVSFYNNEISEKSEIFDDQFSVERPDGSNFTLKIRSTKLEDSAMYFCASSGSRGHSGNEQFFGPGTRLTVL.

This clonotype was recorded at least ten times. This sequence joins TRBV12-3 or TRBV12-4 and TRBJ1-1, with D possibly TRBD1 on 6 matching bases. The CDR3 covers 13 residues. Trimming took 8 bases from V and 2 from J, leaving 12 bases between them. In nucleotides, the CDR3 is TGTGCCAGCTCGGGGACACCCAACACTGAAGCTTTCTTT. Translating gives CASSGTPNTEAFF.

The rearrangement joins TRBV3-1 to TRBJ1-4, with D unclear. Per the germline V gene, CDR1 is LGHDT and CDR2 is YNNKEL (reference sequence). This CDR3 region has 15 residues. Between the trimmed V and J ends, which lost 4 bases and 7 bases, there was a span of 16 bases. CDR3 region: CASSPRPPLGEKLFF. CDR3 bases: TGTGCCAGCAGCCCAAGGCCCCCGCTTGGTGAAAAACTGTTTTTT.

This sequence joins TRBV2 and TRBJ1-2; D gene uncertain. V lost 3 bases and J lost 2, with 7 bases in between. There are 13 residues in the CDR3. Germline V gene sequence: CDR1 SNHLY, CDR2 FYNNEI. In DNA, the CDR3 is TGTGCCAGCAGTGAGAGAGTGAACTATGGCTACACCTTC. Translated: CASSERVNYGYTF.